Below are 6 T cell receptor beta chains sequenced from a single sample in a study of blood T cell repertoires in COVID-19. Only in-frame clones appear in the TCRdb table, and some are missing; sequencing was by immunoSEQ multiplex PCR. The sample has some 160,000 clones, 80% to 85% seen once. Sequenced input: PBMCs or T cells enriched from blood (not recorded which). These TCRs come from a woman aged 45-65 years who had recovered from COVID-19.

This chain uses TRBV28 with TRBJ1-1; 7 nucleotides line up with TRBD1. The germline V gene encodes CDR1 MDHEN and CDR2 SYDVKM. Trimming cost V 6 bases and J 1 base; bases outside gene matches: 5. CDR3 length: 14 residues. The CDR3 DNA reads as TGTGCCAGCAGCCCGGGACAGCCGAACACTGAAGCTTTCTTT. Translated: CASSPGQPNTEAFF.

The chain carries TRBV5-6 and TRBJ1-2, with 9 bases aligning to TRBD1. CDR1 is SGHDT, CDR2 YYEEEE, per germline. This CDR3 is built from 13 residues. V was pared by 9 bases and J by 8 bases, with 11 bases of the junction left unmatched. The CDR3 coding sequence is TGTGCCACGAAAACAGGGGGCTTGTCGGGCTACACCTTC. It yields the protein CATKTGGLSGYTF.

Only one count was recorded for this clone. The chain combines TRBV6-5 with TRBJ1-2, with TRBD1 matching 7 bases. V shed 6 bases, J shed 8 bases, and the junction held 12 bases outside the gene matches. The CDR3 runs 14 residues. Per the germline V gene, CDR1 is MNHEY and CDR2 is SVGAGI. The DNA for the CDR3 is TGTGCCAGCAGACGACAGGGAGTCGGCGAGGGCTACACCTTC. Residues: CASRRQGVGEGYTF.

The chain employs TRBV4-3 and TRBJ1-3; D gene ambiguous. The CDR3 length is 16 residues. Germline CDR1 and CDR2: LGHNA and YSLEER. Trimming stripped 5 bases from V and 2 bases from J, with 16 bases between. The CDR3 spells CASSTVLTRPGNTIYF. The CDR3 DNA is TGCGCCAGCAGCACGGTACTAACCCGACCTGGAAACACCATATATTTT.

The V and J genes are TRBV9 and TRBJ2-1; 13 nucleotides match TRBD2. With 2 bases clipped from V and 9 bases from J, the junction kept 5 bases outside the gene matches. The CDR3 runs to 15 residues. Germline V gene lookup returns CDR1 SGDLS and CDR2 YYNGEE. The CDR3 DNA sequence: TGTGCCAGCAGCGTGGGGACTAGCGGGACCGGTGAGCAGTTCTTC. It encodes CASSVGTSGTGEQFF.

This chain joins TRBV7-6 and TRBJ2-2; tentative D call: TRBD2 (5 bases). V gave up 8 bases and J gave up 3 bases, with 16 bases separating them. This CDR3 is built from 15 residues. Per the germline V gene, CDR1 is SGHVS and CDR2 is FNYEAQ. CDR3 in DNA: TGTGCCAGCGGTAGAGAAACTAGACACACCGGGGAGCTGTTTTTT. Protein: CASGRETRHTGELFF.